These T cell receptor beta chains were read from a single sample in a study of T cell responses to AZD1222 COVID-19 vaccine. This table comes from immunoSEQ multiplex PCR, and its TCRdb copy is limited to in-frame clones, with some not included. The table lists 20,000 or so clones, roughly 76% of them singletons. Sequencing was performed on peripheral blood, taken 28 days after the second AZD1222 dose. The source is an adult who received the AZD1222 COVID-19 vaccine. Both conserved end residues are part of each CDR3. The D gene is left open where the match is weak. Not every row has a clone size; where given, it reads once, few, many or a size class.

j_gene | abundance | d_gene | v_gene | CDR3nt | CDR3aa
TRBJ2-7 | . | . | TRBV18 | TGTGCCAGCTCACCAGTGGCAGGGGAAACCGAGGGGCAGTACTTC | CASSPVAGETEGQYF
TRBJ1-1 | . | . | TRBV7-2 | TGTGCCAGCAGCACAGGACCCGAAGCTTTCTTT | CASSTGPEAFF
TRBJ2-1 | . | . | TRBV11-3 | TGTGCCAGCAGCTTAGACGTCTACAATGAGCAGTTCTTC | CASSLDVYNEQFF
TRBJ2-3 | once | . | TRBV12-3/TRBV12-4 | TGTGCCAGCAGTTACGGACTGCATACGCAGTATTTT | CASSYGLHTQYF
TRBJ1-3 | . | . | TRBV27 | TGTGCCAGCAGTTTATCATTCGCAGGGGTTTTCTCTGGAAACACCATATATTTT | CASSLSFAGVFSGNTIYF
TRBJ2-7 | few | TRBD1 | TRBV6-5 | TGTGCCAGCAGTCGAGGGGACAGGAGCTCCTACGAGCAGTACTTC | CASSRGDRSSYEQYF
TRBJ2-7 | . | . | TRBV5-5 | TGTGCCAGCAGCTCCTCCGGGACATCGACCTACGAGCAGTACTTC | CASSSSGTSTYEQYF
TRBJ2-2 | . | . | TRBV30 | TGTGCCTGGAGTAGACTAGCGAACACCGGGGAGCTGTTTTTT | CAWSRLANTGELFF
TRBJ1-5 | . | . | TRBV30 | TGTGCCCGGGGGGGGCATCAGCCCCAGCATTTT | CARGGHQPQHF
TRBJ1-4 | . | TRBD1 | TRBV27 | TGTGCCAGCTCAACACTCACAGGGGATGATGGCGAAAAACTGTTTTTT | CASSTLTGDDGEKLFF
TRBJ2-1 | . | TRBD2 | TRBV4-3 | TGCGCCAGCAGCCAGGAGACTAGCGGGTACTACAATGAGCAGTTCTTC | CASSQETSGYYNEQFF
TRBJ2-7 | once | TRBD2 | TRBV7-2 | TGTGCCAGCAGCTCCGGGACTAGCGGGAGTAGAGGGCCCGCCTACGAGCAGTACTTC | CASSSGTSGSRGPAYEQYF
TRBJ1-5 | few | . | TRBV2 | TGTGCCACAAGGAATAACCGCAATCAGCCCCAGCATTTT | CATRNNRNQPQHF
TRBJ1-5 | few | TRBD1 | TRBV5-1 | TGCGCCAGCAGCTTGGGGACAGGGTACAATCAGCCCCAGCATTTT | CASSLGTGYNQPQHF
TRBJ1-4 | . | . | TRBV7-2 | TGTGCCAGCAGCTTATCCAGGGCTGCTGAAAAACTGTTTTTT | CASSLSRAAEKLFF
TRBJ1-1 | . | . | TRBV7-9 | TGTGCCAGCAACTCACTAGGGATGAACACTGAAGCTTTCTTT | CASNSLGMNTEAFF
TRBJ1-6 | . | TRBD1 | TRBV3-1/TRBV3-2 | TGTGCCAGCAGCCAACAATGGGCGGGGACAGGGGGTAGCTCCTATAATTCACCCCTCCACTTT | CASSQQWAGTGGSSYNSPLHF
TRBJ1-2 | once | TRBD1 | TRBV4-1 | TGCGCCAGCAGCCGATCCGGGACAGCAGCCTATGGCTACACCTTC | CASSRSGTAAYGYTF
TRBJ2-1 | . | . | TRBV5-1 | TGCGCCAGCAGGCCTAGGGGAACGGGTTACAATGAGCAGTTCTTC | CASRPRGTGYNEQFF
TRBJ1-2 | . | TRBD1 | TRBV4-1 | TGCGCCAGCAGCCTACGGGACAGCGGATATAACTATGGCTACACCTTC | CASSLRDSGYNYGYTF
TRBJ2-4 | . | TRBD2 | TRBV29-1 | TGCAGCGTTGAGGATAGCGGGATGGGGAACATTCAGTACTTC | CSVEDSGMGNIQYF
TRBJ2-2 | hyperexpanded | TRBD2 | TRBV6-2/TRBV6-3 | TGTGCCTGCAGCGGGGAGGACACCGGGGAGCTGTTTTTT | CACSGEDTGELFF
TRBJ2-5 | . | . | TRBV5-4 | TGTGCCAGTTCCAGGGGCGCGCAAGAGACCCAGTACTTC | CASSRGAQETQYF
TRBJ1-5 | . | . | TRBV6-6 | TGTGCCAGCAGAACTAGGGGAGGCCTGGGTCAGCCCCAGCATTTT | CASRTRGGLGQPQHF
TRBJ1-5 | . | . | TRBV28 | TGTGCCAGCAGTTTAAGAAGCTATAGCAATCAGCCCCAGCATTTT | CASSLRSYSNQPQHF
TRBJ2-7 | . | TRBD2 | TRBV3-1/TRBV3-2 | TGTGCCAGCAGCTTTCACCCGGGACTAGCGGGGGGGCCCTCGTACGAGCAGTACTTC | CASSFHPGLAGGPSYEQYF
TRBJ1-5 | . | TRBD1 | TRBV27 | TGTGCCAGCAGTTCCACCATACTACAGGGGGCGAATCAGCCCCAGCATTTT | CASSSTILQGANQPQHF
TRBJ2-7 | . | . | TRBV20-1 | TGCAGTGCTAGTTCCGGGACGGGGACCTACGAGCAGTACTTC | CSASSGTGTYEQYF
TRBJ2-6 | . | TRBD1 | TRBV5-4 | TGTGCCAGCAGCTTGGTTGCAGGGGGCTATGGGGCCAACGTCCTGACTTTC | CASSLVAGGYGANVLTF
TRBJ2-1 | . | TRBD1 | TRBV5-4 | TGTGCCAGCAGCATGGACAGGAACAATGAGCAGTTCTTC | CASSMDRNNEQFF
TRBJ2-2 | . | . | TRBV30 | TGTGCCTCAAATAGGTTCATGAACACCGGGGAGCTGTTTTTT | CASNRFMNTGELFF
TRBJ1-2 | . | . | TRBV5-1 | TGCGCCAGCAGCTTGGAGGCAGGGTGGTGGTATGGCTACACCTTC | CASSLEAGWWYGYTF
TRBJ1-2 | . | . | TRBV5-4 | TGTGCCAGCAGCTTGAGTAGGGGGAACTATGGCTACACCTTC | CASSLSRGNYGYTF
TRBJ1-4 | once | . | TRBV19 | TGTGCCAGTAGTATTGATACAGGAGTTGAAAAACTGTTTTTT | CASSIDTGVEKLFF
TRBJ1-1 | . | . | TRBV5-1 | TGCGCCAGCAGCCCCAATGGGGGAGGGTACACTGAAGCTTTCTTT | CASSPNGGGYTEAFF
TRBJ1-4 | . | . | TRBV18 | TGTGCCAGCTCACCACCAGACGGATATGAAAAACTGTTTTTT | CASSPPDGYEKLFF
TRBJ1-1 | once | . | TRBV7-9 | TGTGCCAGCAGCCGAGGCTTGAGCTATGAAGCTTTCTTT | CASSRGLSYEAFF
TRBJ2-3 | once | TRBD2 | TRBV9 | TGTGCCAGCAGCGCATCCAGCGGGGCGCAGTATTTT | CASSASSGAQYF
TRBJ1-5 | . | . | TRBV6-5 | TGTGCCAGCAGTTACTCGGGGGGGGATCAGCCCCAGCATTTT | CASSYSGGDQPQHF
TRBJ2-7 | . | TRBD1 | TRBV5-1 | TGCGCCAGCAGGCAGGGACAGGACCACTACGAGCAGTACTTC | CASRQGQDHYEQYF
TRBJ2-7 | . | . | TRBV28 | TGTGCCAGCCAAACCCGGCTGTACGAGCAGTACTTC | CASQTRLYEQYF
TRBJ1-2 | . | TRBD1 | TRBV3-1/TRBV3-2 | TGTGCCAGCACACCCGTAATGGGGACAGTCTATGGCTACACCTTC | CASTPVMGTVYGYTF
TRBJ1-5 | few | . | TRBV2 | TGTGCCAGCAGTCCCGGGACAAACAATCAGCCCCAGCATTTT | CASSPGTNNQPQHF
TRBJ2-3 | . | . | TRBV4-1 | TGCGCCAGCAGCCAAAGACTCCGGCAGGGGAGCACAGATACGCAGTATTTT | CASSQRLRQGSTDTQYF
TRBJ1-6 | . | . | TRBV5-1 | TGCGCCAGCAGCTTAGACGGTGATTCACCCCTCCACTTT | CASSLDGDSPLHF
TRBJ2-5 | . | . | TRBV14 | TGTGCCAGCAGCCAAGACAGGGCAGAGACCCAGTACTTC | CASSQDRAETQYF
TRBJ1-2 | medium-sized | TRBD1 | TRBV7-2 | TGTGCCAGCAGCCAGGAGACGGGACAGCGATATGGCTACACCTTC | CASSQETGQRYGYTF
TRBJ2-1 | . | . | TRBV9 | TGTGCCAGCAGCGCGGACACTGAAGGGTACAATGAGCAGTTCTTC | CASSADTEGYNEQFF
TRBJ1-2 | . | . | TRBV2 | TGTGCCAGCAGTGAAGTGGCGGAGGATGGCTACACCTTC | CASSEVAEDGYTF
TRBJ2-5 | . | TRBD2 | TRBV2 | TGTGCCAGCAGCCGGGAGGGCCGTGAGACCCAGTACTTC | CASSREGRETQYF
TRBJ2-5 | . | . | TRBV7-8 | TGTGCCAGCAGCTTAGATATTGGGTCGGAAGAGACCCAGTACTTC | CASSLDIGSEETQYF
TRBJ2-7 | . | . | TRBV21-1 | TGTGCCAGCAGCAAAGATTATAAGCGGGAGAGCTCCCCTTTCTACGAGCAGTACTTC | CASSKDYKRESSPFYEQYF
TRBJ1-1 | . | TRBD1 | TRBV20-1 | TGCAGTGCTGGGGACAGCGAGAAAGCTTTCTTT | CSAGDSEKAFF